The rows below give T cell receptor beta chains drawn from one sample of a study of T cells in Graves' hyperthyroidism and ophthalmopathy. TCRdb reanalysed the multiplex PCR reads using MiXCR and keeps one entry per CDR3 protein. Of 300,000 or so distinct CDR3 sequences in the sample, over 15% were seen once. The sequencing input was blood. Receptor source: a woman aged 55 to 70 with Graves' ophthalmopathy. Both conserved end residues are part of each CDR3. The D gene is left open where the match is weak. A clone size is listed for some rows: how often the clone was seen (once, few, many), or a class if it is expanded.

CDR3	DNA	size	V	J	D
CSARDRVVYGGGRYNEQFF	TGCAGTGCTAGAGATCGGGTTGTGTACGGCGGGGGACGGTACAATGAGCAGTTCTTC	few	TRBV20-1	TRBJ2-1	TRBD2
CSAFGRLNTEAFF	TGCAGCGCTTTCGGCAGGCTGAACACTGAAGCTTTCTTT	NA	TRBV20-1	TRBJ1-1	NA
CASSTGQGGEQFF	TGTGCCAGCAGCACCGGACAGGGTGGTGAGCAGTTCTTC	few	TRBV9	TRBJ2-1	TRBD1
CATSDSRRQQAAGREQFF	TGTGCCACCAGTGATTCCCGCCGCCAACAGGCCGCCGGGAGGGAGCAGTTCTTC	NA	TRBV24-1	TRBJ2-1	TRBD2
CASSPSEGTHYGYTF	TGTGCCAGCAGCCCCAGTGAGGGGACCCACTATGGCTACACCTTC	NA	TRBV7-6	TRBJ1-2	NA
CASSQATGGVRIGYGYTF	TGTGCCAGCAGCCAGGCAACAGGGGGCGTAAGAATTGGCTATGGCTACACCTTC	few	TRBV4-2	TRBJ1-2	TRBD1
CASSPTGGLFGEQYF	TGTGCCAGCAGTCCTACGGGGGGGCTCTTCGGCGAGCAGTACTTC	many	TRBV27	TRBJ2-7	TRBD2
CASSYTFGEEGGYTF	TGTGCCAGCAGTTACACCTTCGGGGAAGAGGGTGGCTACACCTTC	many	TRBV6-5	TRBJ1-2	NA
CASWEPQNTEAFF	TGTGCCAGCTGGGAACCTCAGAACACTGAAGCTTTCTTT	few	TRBV6-1	TRBJ1-1	NA
CASSLNSGEQFF	TGTGCCAGCAGCTTAAACAGCGGTGAGCAGTTCTTC	few	TRBV7-2	TRBJ2-1	NA
CASQPGGYHTGELFF	TGTGCCAGCCAACCCGGGGGGTACCACACCGGGGAGCTGTTTTTT	NA	TRBV9	TRBJ2-2	TRBD2
CSVVAGLYGYTF	TGCAGCGTTGTGGCAGGGCTCTATGGCTACACCTTC	NA	TRBV29-1	TRBJ1-2	NA
CASSLMVKAFF	TGTGCCAGCAGTTTAATGGTTAAAGCTTTCTTT	many	TRBV12-3/TRBV12-4	TRBJ1-1	NA
CASSDSSADTQYF	TGTGCCAGCAGTGACTCCTCCGCTGATACGCAGTATTTT	few	TRBV6-5	TRBJ2-3	NA
CASSPTRLNTEAFF	TGTGCCAGCTCACCGACTAGATTGAACACTGAAGCTTTCTTT	NA	TRBV18	TRBJ1-1	NA
CASSSDGNTEAFF	TGCGCCAGCAGCTCGGACGGGAACACTGAAGCTTTCTTT	many	TRBV5-1	TRBJ1-1	NA
CASSLGPYEQHF	TGTGCCAGCAGTTTGGGGCCCTACGAGCAGCACTTC	NA	TRBV12-3/TRBV12-4	TRBJ2-7	NA
CASSLGSGAETQYF	TGCGCCAGCAGCTTGGGAAGCGGGGCCGAGACCCAGTACTTC	many	TRBV5-1	TRBJ2-5	TRBD2
CASRGDREALMNTEAFF	TGTGCCAGCAGAGGGGACAGGGAGGCCCTCATGAACACTGAAGCTTTCTTT	NA	TRBV28	TRBJ1-1	TRBD1
CASSRRTGQNEKLFF	TGCGCCAGCAGCCGACGCACAGGACAGAATGAAAAACTGTTTTTT	NA	TRBV4-1	TRBJ1-4	NA
CASSFRGQAYEQYF	TGTGCCAGCAGCTTTAGGGGACAGGCCTACGAGCAGTACTTC	NA	TRBV9	TRBJ2-7	TRBD1
CASSLSAGTGSDTQYF	TGTGCCAGCAGTTTATCGGCAGGGACTGGATCAGATACGCAGTATTTT	many	TRBV27	TRBJ2-3	NA